The TCR beta chain described here comes from a study of siplizumab effects on memory and regulatory T cells. A word on this clone: The antigen is undetermined.

Findings and limits, study-wide: Naive T cells looked more diverse than memory cells and looked like major alloresponse contributors. Most proliferating CD4+ or CD8+ clones, roughly 80-96%, had no naive or memory assignment. Mappable alloreactive CD4+ clones averaged around 71% Treg-derived with siplizumab versus approximately 25% in controls.

Generated by immunoSEQ multiplex PCR, the TCRdb table keeps only in-frame clones and is missing some. This sample has some 100,000 clones, with around 92% found just once. Trimming cost V 5 bases and J 3 bases; bases outside gene matches: 4. Looked up from germline, CDR1 is SEHNR and CDR2 is FQNEAQ (reference sequence). The length of the CDR3 is 15 residues. This clonotype was sampled from a human donor in good health. Some clones in this sample may be carry-over from other donors' samples. This chain connects TRBV7-9 to TRBJ2-6, with TRBD1 identical over 7 bases. Sequences were obtained from CD4+ T cells sorted from blood. Written as DNA, the CDR3 is TGTGCCAGCAGCCAGACAGGGTATGGGGCCAACGTCCTGACTTTC. Translating it yields CASSQTGYGANVLTF.